The present T cell receptor (beta chain) was sequenced within a study of shared clonotypes between healthy human individuals. Repertoires were generated with immunoSEQ multiplex PCR, while TCRdb's copy carries only in-frame clones and drops some. The sample lists millions of clones; under 95% were seen once. Study-level results: Sequencing of the sorted subsets was shown by rarefaction to be incomplete despite large depth. Few donors restricted represented genetic and exposure-history diversity. The four-donor shared clonotypes exceeded non-shared clonotypes in generation probability, with non-shared ones scoring lower.

CD8 cells regarded as naive lacked CD45RO, were positively chosen for CCR7, and omitted terminally differentiated effector memory CD45RA+ cells. This CDR3 is 14 amino acids long. Germline V gene sequence: CDR1 SQVTM, CDR2 ANQGSEA. About this clone itself: The antigen is undetermined. At one end, the junction sequence differs from germline, possibly due to a read error.

Sequences were obtained from naive CD8+ T cells from PBMCs. The chain recombines TRBV29-1 with TRBJ2-1; TRBD2 agrees at 8 bases. The TCR sequence derives from a man between 18 and 35 years old in good health. Some clones in this sample may be carry-over from other donors' samples. CDR3 loop: CSVEGLDSYYEQFF. The CDR3 bases are TGCAGCGTTGAGGGACTAGATTCCTACTATGAGCAGTTCTTC.